The rows below give T cell receptor beta chains drawn from one sample of a study of T cell responses to AZD1222 COVID-19 vaccine. Clones were sequenced by immunoSEQ multiplex PCR, and TCRdb holds only the in-frame ones, with some missing. The sample comprises roughly 50,000 clones, 89% of which are singletons, and roughly 5% rests with the top ten. The sequenced sample was peripheral blood, obtained 28 days after the second AZD1222 dose. The receptors originated from an adult who received the AZD1222 COVID-19 vaccine. The conserved cysteine and the conserved F or W are not part of the CDR3 here.

V gene: TRBV2
J gene: TRBJ2-5
CDR3 protein: ASSEAHPPTGTGGSGLQETQY

V gene: TRBV19
J gene: TRBJ1-5
CDR3 protein: ASSMAGRSNQPQH

V gene: TRBV2
J gene: TRBJ1-2
CDR3 protein: ASTRDTSMANYGYT

V gene: TRBV13
J gene: TRBJ1-3
CDR3 protein: ASTTNSGNTIY

V gene: TRBV5-1
J gene: TRBJ2-3
CDR3 protein: ASSLQGVGTDTQY

V gene: TRBV7-3
J gene: TRBJ2-3
CDR3 protein: ASSSLTGRGTDTQY

V gene: TRBV10-1
J gene: TRBJ2-7
CDR3 protein: ASSENWRVMLYEQY

V gene: TRBV4-1
J gene: TRBJ1-1
CDR3 protein: ASSHPRNTEAF

V gene: TRBV5-6
J gene: TRBJ1-5
CDR3 protein: ASSENGGDYQPQH

V gene: TRBV28
J gene: TRBJ2-1
CDR3 protein: ASSPTGEIGNEQF

V gene: TRBV4-3
J gene: TRBJ2-6
CDR3 protein: ASSQDLRGASGANVLT

V gene: TRBV7-2
J gene: TRBJ2-1
CDR3 protein: ASSLAFATFNEQF

V gene: TRBV19
J gene: TRBJ2-3
CDR3 protein: ASSRGGGRSDTQY

V gene: TRBV19
J gene: TRBJ2-3
CDR3 protein: ASSPGREVDTQY

V gene: TRBV12-5
J gene: TRBJ2-5
CDR3 protein: ASGWGTSGPQETQY

V gene: TRBV3-1/TRBV3-2
J gene: TRBJ1-5
CDR3 protein: ASSQTGASQPQH

V gene: TRBV28
J gene: TRBJ2-3
CDR3 protein: ASSLSIAGLSTDTQY

V gene: TRBV6-5
J gene: TRBJ2-7
CDR3 protein: ASSRSEVLVNEQY

V gene: TRBV3-1/TRBV3-2
J gene: TRBJ1-1
CDR3 protein: ASSPLGREAAEAF

V gene: TRBV19
J gene: TRBJ1-5
CDR3 protein: ASSSVLWRSNQPQH

V gene: TRBV10-3
J gene: TRBJ2-5
CDR3 protein: AIRQSSQETQY

V gene: TRBV2
J gene: TRBJ2-7
CDR3 protein: ASRLLTGYEQY

V gene: TRBV27
J gene: TRBJ1-1
CDR3 protein: ASSLGFNTLAF

V gene: TRBV5-1
J gene: TRBJ2-4
CDR3 protein: ASSPREGGNIQY

V gene: TRBV3-1/TRBV3-2
J gene: TRBJ1-2
CDR3 protein: ASSQADRDYGYT

V gene: TRBV19
J gene: TRBJ2-3
CDR3 protein: ASSIEIAGPTDTQY

V gene: TRBV27
J gene: TRBJ2-3
CDR3 protein: ASSTSKITDTQY

V gene: TRBV18
J gene: TRBJ2-5
CDR3 protein: ASSPRGLAQKKQETQY

V gene: TRBV19
J gene: TRBJ1-4
CDR3 protein: ATQGDKANEKLF

V gene: TRBV6-5
J gene: TRBJ1-1
CDR3 protein: ASARQLNTEAF

V gene: TRBV15
J gene: TRBJ2-7
CDR3 protein: ATSIERGGFDEQY

V gene: TRBV11-2
J gene: TRBJ2-3
CDR3 protein: ASSQQWGLAGGGTDTQY

V gene: TRBV5-1
J gene: TRBJ2-7
CDR3 protein: ASSWLTSGTPLAYEQY

V gene: TRBV2
J gene: TRBJ2-3
CDR3 protein: ASSVSVPDTQY

V gene: TRBV3-1/TRBV3-2
J gene: TRBJ1-1
CDR3 protein: ASSQPQALNTEAF